Listed here are 9 T cell receptor beta chains from one sample, sequenced in a study of T-cell reconstitution after alpha-beta-depleted transplantation in children. TCRbeta library preparation incorporated unique molecular identifiers. TCRdb analysed the PCR reads with MiXCR anew, one entry per CDR3 protein. The sample includes 490,000 or so distinct CDR3 sequences, under 15% of them seen just once. The material was PBMCs from the stem cell graft donor, obtained from the stem cell graft. Receptors originate from a human donor who donated a stem cell graft to a child with combined immunodeficiency.

This clonotype was observed a handful of times. The chain uses TRBV5-5 and TRBJ1-1, with D unresolved. Germline CDR1 is SGHKS and CDR2 is YYEKEE (reference sequence). Trimming shortened V by 5 bases and J by 2 bases, and 10 bases separated the two germline ends. This CDR3 comprises 13 residues. The CDR3 DNA follows: TGTGCCAGCAGACTTCCGGGCAACACTGAAGCTTTCTTT. It specifies CASRLPGNTEAFF.

Here the CDR3 DNA reads TGTGCCAGCAGCTTATTGGGTCCTAGCCAAGAGACCCAGTACTTC. It is translated as CASSLLGPSQETQYF. V is TRBV7-9 and J is TRBJ2-5; D not resolved. Germline-derived CDR1 and CDR2 are SEHNR and FQNEAQ (reference sequence). V gave up 2 bases and J gave up 1 base, with 11 bases separating them. The CDR3 covers 15 residues.

The chain uses TRBV19 and TRBJ2-1; maybe TRBD1 (6 bases). Trimming took off 3 bases at V and 8 bases at J, with 17 bases between the two ends. Germline V lookup: CDR1 LNHDA, CDR2 SQIVND (reference sequence). The CDR3 spans 15 residues. CDR3 loop: CASSIGSGVFDEQFF. The CDR3 DNA sequence: TGTGCCAGTAGTATCGGGTCAGGGGTATTCGATGAGCAGTTCTTC. Full variable domain (rest looked up from reference TRBV19 and TRBJ2-1): DGGITQSPKYLFRKEGQNVTLSCEQNLNHDAMYWYRQDPGQGLRLIYYSQIVNDFQKGDIAEGYSVSREKKESFPLTVTSAQKNPTAFYLCASSIGSGVFDEQFFGPGTRLTVL.

This clonotype was counted a few times. The chain carries TRBV2 and TRBJ1-5; no firm D call. The V end lost 6 bases, the J end lost 0 bases, and 12 bases lay between the germline ends. Germline V gene data show CDR1 as SNHLY and CDR2 as FYNNEI. The CDR3 has 15 residues. CDR3 nucleotide sequence: TGTGCCAGCAGGCAGGTAGAATATAGCAATCAGCCCCAGCATTTT. This codes for CASRQVEYSNQPQHF.

V gene TRBV7-9 combines with J gene TRBJ1-2, with a possible D match to TRBD1 (6 bases). The V gene's germline CDR1 is SEHNR and CDR2 FQNEAQ (reference sequence). The CDR3 totals 13 residues. Trimming took off 7 bases at V and 4 bases at J, with 13 bases between the two ends. In DNA, the CDR3 is TGTGCCAGCACTCGACAGGACCTCTATGGCTACACCTTC. Translating gives CASTRQDLYGYTF.

The CDR3, as DNA: TGTGCCAGCAGTTTTAATTTGTGGAATCAGCCCCAGCATTTT. This codes for CASSFNLWNQPQHF. This chain joins TRBV12-3 or TRBV12-4 and TRBJ1-5, with unresolved D. The CDR3 loop spans 14 amino acids. Trimming removed 3 bases at V and 4 bases at J, with 10 bases between.

This clonotype was seen at least ten times. V is TRBV12-3 or TRBV12-4 and J is TRBJ2-2; D is undetermined. The ends were cut back, 10 bases at V and 6 bases at J, with 9 bases in the middle. The length of the CDR3 is 11 residues. CDR3 amino acids: CATRSPGELFF. The CDR3 DNA sequence: TGTGCCACCAGGAGTCCCGGGGAGCTGTTTTTT.

V usage is TRBV27 and J usage is TRBJ1-1; the D is unclear. CDR1 and CDR2 (germline): MNHEY, SMNVEV (reference sequence). The CDR3 has 13 amino acids. With 3 bases removed from V and 3 bases from J, the gap between germline ends came to 8 bases. CDR3 protein: CASSFQTYTEAFF. CDR3 bases: TGTGCCAGCAGTTTTCAGACTTACACTGAAGCTTTCTTT.

Remarks on this clonotype: One end of the junction varies from germline; a read error may be responsible. J is TRBJ2-7 and V is TRBV4-3; D tentatively reads TRBD1 or TRBD2 (5 bases each). Germline assignment: CDR1 LGHNA and CDR2 YSLEER. The CDR3 extends over 13 amino acids. CDR3 DNA: TGCGCCAGCAGCCAGGGGCCCGGGGACGAGCAGCACTTC. Protein sequence: CASSQGPGDEQHF.